A single sample gave rise to the 27 T cell receptor beta chains below, sequenced in a study of blood T cell repertoires in COVID-19 (dated by TCRdb to the early 2020s). Library preparation used the immunoSEQ multiplex PCR assay. In its TCRdb copy, this immuneACCESS table keeps in-frame sequences only and misses some clones. Where compared with another copy, unresolved V genes explain less than half of these, and the others have no known cause. This sample holds approximately 200,000 clones; about three quarters were observed only once. 10% to 15% of the sample is in the top ten clones. Sequenced input: peripheral blood. These receptors came from a woman aged 80 or older with COVID-19, enrolled during active disease.

This clone occurred a few times. The V gene is TRBV27, the J gene TRBJ1-1, with 8 bases lining up with TRBD1. The CDR3 length is 13 residues. Germline V gives CDR1 MNHEY, CDR2 SMNVEV (reference sequence). V dropped 5 bases and J dropped 6; count of bases not matched to a gene: 5. CDR3 sequence (DNA): TGTGCCAGCAGTCCAGGGGGCTATGCTGAAGCTTTCTTT. Translated: CASSPGGYAEAFF.

This clone was detected once. The chain joins TRBV7-3 to TRBJ2-1, with 11 bases lining up with TRBD1. The CDR3 totals 17 residues. Looked up from germline, CDR1 is SGHTA and CDR2 is FQGTGA. The ends lost 3 bases at V and 5 bases at J; junction bases unmatched: 9. The CDR3 here is CASSFRLPGQGDNEQFF. The CDR3, as DNA: TGTGCCAGCAGCTTCCGCTTGCCGGGACAGGGGGACAATGAGCAGTTCTTC.

This clone was counted between two and nine times. The CDR3 nucleotides read TGTGCCAGTAGTATGTCCCGGGAAAAACTGTTTTTT. Residues: CASSMSREKLFF. The chain couples TRBV19 to TRBJ1-4, with D uncertain. V lost 3 bases and J lost 8, with 7 bases in between. This CDR3 has 12 amino acids. The germline CDR1 and CDR2 sequences are LNHDA and SQIVND (reference sequence).

This sequence joins TRBV11-1 and TRBJ2-7; a possible D gene is TRBD1 (6 bases). The CDR3 runs 16 residues. Looked up from germline, CDR1 is SGHAT and CDR2 is FQDESV (reference sequence). V gave up 5 bases and J gave up 4 bases, with 21 bases separating them. CDR3 residues: CASSPRTAGAYYEQYF. CDR3 DNA sequence: TGTGCCAGCAGCCCTCGGACGGCAGGGGCTTATTACGAGCAGTACTTC.

This clone has a handful of counts. V gene TRBV10-3 combines with J gene TRBJ2-5; possibly TRBD1 for D (6 bases). Germline CDR1 is ENHRY and CDR2 is SYGVKD. V was cut by 6 bases and J by 5 bases, with 22 bases left in between. The CDR3 is 16 amino acids. CDR3 DNA: TGTGCCATCAGGAAGGGGGTGGGTCTGCTTAGGGAGACCCAGTACTTC. Its protein is CAIRKGVGLLRETQYF.

The gene calls are TRBV27 and TRBJ1-5; TRBD1 matches at 11 bases. The V gene end was trimmed by 2 bases and the J gene end by 6 bases; junction bases not matched to a gene: 12. Germline lookup yields CDR1 MNHEY and CDR2 SMNVEV (reference sequence). The CDR3 contains 18 residues. The CDR3 DNA sequence: TGTGCCAGCAGTTTACCCTGGACAGGGGGCGCGGAATCTCAGCCCCAGCATTTT. Amino acids: CASSLPWTGGAESQPQHF.

The rearrangement links TRBV19 to TRBJ2-5; 8 bases map to TRBD2. Germline V gives CDR1 LNHDA, CDR2 SQIVND (reference sequence). J lost 4 bases, V lost 2 bases, and 6 bases had no gene match. The CDR3 has 15 amino acids. CDR3 loop: CASSIWAGGAETQYF. The DNA of the CDR3 is TGTGCCAGTAGTATATGGGCGGGGGGCGCAGAGACCCAGTACTTC.

This clone was seen only once. V usage is TRBV29-1 and J usage is TRBJ1-2; 9 bases agree with TRBD1. The CDR3 is 12 residues long. Germline V CDR1 and CDR2: SQVTM, ANQGSEA. V shed 7 bases, J shed 0 bases, and the junction held 0 bases outside the gene matches. CDR3 in DNA: TGCAGCGGACAGGGGGCTAACTATGGCTACACCTTC. Translating gives CSGQGANYGYTF.

The gene calls are TRBV7-2 and TRBJ1-2; D unclear. CDR3 length: 15 residues. The germline V gene encodes CDR1 SGHTA and CDR2 FQGNSA. V lost 1 base and J lost 6, with 15 bases in between. The CDR3 sequence is CASSLESVGWDGYTF. The DNA for the CDR3 is TGTGCCAGCAGCTTAGAGAGCGTTGGGTGGGATGGCTACACCTTC.

This sequence joins TRBV9 and TRBJ1-2, with 7 bases matching TRBD1. Germline CDR1 and CDR2: SGDLS and YYNGEE. The CDR3 sequence is 14 residues long. The J segment lost 2 bases and the V segment lost 6 bases, leaving 7 bases of the junction unmatched. CDR3 sequence (DNA): TGTGCCAGCACCATGGGGGGACAGAACTATGGCTACACCTTC. Its protein is CASTMGGQNYGYTF.

This clone appeared a single time. This sequence joins TRBV6-2 or TRBV6-3 and TRBJ2-7, with D possibly matching TRBD2 (6 bases). CDR1 and CDR2 (germline): MNHEY, SVGEGT. The V and J ends lost 2 bases and 3 bases respectively, with 14 bases between them. CDR3 length equals 15 residues. CDR3 nucleotides: TGTGCCAGCAGTTACGGAGGGGCCCTCATCTACGAGCAGTACTTC. This codes for CASSYGGALIYEQYF.

The CDR3 here is CASSTHRTGYEQYF. The CDR3 DNA reads TGCGCCAGCAGCACACACCGGACAGGCTACGAGCAGTACTTC. This chain connects TRBV5-1 to TRBJ2-7, with TRBD1 identical over 7 bases. The CDR3 sequence is 14 residues long. Germline CDR1 and CDR2: SGHRS and YFSETQ. Losses at the gene ends were 4 bases for V and 3 bases for J; bases not matched to a gene: 7.

The V call is TRBV6-5, the J call TRBJ2-4, with a weak D call TRBD2 (5 bases). Germline assignment: CDR1 MNHEY and CDR2 SVGAGI. The CDR3 has 13 amino acids. V dropped 6 bases and J dropped 4 bases, with 10 bases sitting between them. This chain's CDR3 is CASRRRDKNIQYF. The CDR3 region has the DNA TGTGCCAGCAGGAGACGGGATAAAAACATTCAGTACTTC.

The chain combines TRBV6-2 or TRBV6-3 with TRBJ1-2; 7 positions match TRBD1. CDR3 length: 13 residues. The germline V gene encodes CDR1 MNHEY and CDR2 SVGEGT. V lost 5 bases, J lost 7 bases, and 7 bases stayed unmatched. CDR3 in amino acids: CASSPTGPAGYTF. The CDR3, as DNA: TGTGCCAGCAGTCCGACAGGGCCGGCTGGCTACACCTTC.

The DNA of the CDR3 is TGTGCCAGCAGCCCGAGATTGTGGGGCTACACCTTC. Protein: CASSPRLWGYTF. The chain recombines TRBV5-8 with TRBJ1-2; D unclear. The CDR3 covers 12 residues. Germline V gene sequence: CDR1 SGHTS, CDR2 YDEGEE. V shed 4 bases and J shed 8 bases, with 12 bases lying between them. The entire variable domain, with the rest obtained from reference TRBV5-8 and TRBJ1-2, is as follows: EAGVTQSPTHLIKTRGQQATLRCSPISGHTSVYWYQQALGLGLQFLLWYDEGEERNRGNFPPRFSGRQFPNYSSELNVNALELEDSALYLCASSPRLWGYTFGSGTRLTVV.

This clone was counted a few times. CDR3 nucleotide sequence: TGTGCCAGTTCCCACAGGGCAACTAATGAAAAACTGTTTTTT. Protein sequence: CASSHRATNEKLFF. The chain employs TRBV19 and TRBJ1-4; D is possibly TRBD1 (6 bases). Germline V gene data show CDR1 as LNHDA and CDR2 as SQIVND (reference sequence). Between the trimmed V and J ends, which lost 8 bases and 0 bases, there was a span of 10 bases. CDR3 size: 14 residues.

This clone was seen once. V is TRBV5-6 and J is TRBJ2-7; 9 bases map to TRBD1. The CDR3 loop spans 16 amino acids. CDR1 and CDR2 from the germline V gene are SGHDT and YYEEEE. J gave up 7 bases and V 4 bases, and 15 bases lay outside the gene matches. In nucleotides, the CDR3 is TGTGCCAGCAGCCCTAGATGGGACAGGGATCCACAGGAGCAGTACTTC. Protein sequence: CASSPRWDRDPQEQYF.

The chain has TRBV15 and TRBJ1-5, with unresolved D. The CDR3 is made up of 14 amino acids. Germline assignment: CDR1 LNHNV and CDR2 YYDKDF (reference sequence). V shed 0 bases and J shed 9 bases, with 12 bases lying between them. The CDR3 DNA is TGTGCCACCAGCAGAGATCAGCGGGGTCTGCCCCAGCATTTT. Amino acids: CATSRDQRGLPQHF.

The genes are TRBV3-1 (or the pseudogene TRBV3-2) and TRBJ1-3; D not certain. Trimming pared 1 base from V and 0 bases from J, leaving 7 bases between. The length of the CDR3 is 15 residues. Looked up from germline, CDR1 is LGHDT and CDR2 is YNNKEL (reference sequence). The CDR3 loop reads CASSQVRISGNTIYF. CDR3 sequence (DNA): TGTGCCAGCAGCCAAGTGAGGATCTCTGGAAACACCATATATTTT.

This sequence joins TRBV7-9 and TRBJ1-6; TRBD1 matches at 12 bases. There are 19 residues in the CDR3. The ends lost 5 bases at V and 3 bases at J; junction bases unmatched: 11. Germline V gives CDR1 SEHNR, CDR2 FQNEAQ (reference sequence). The CDR3 sequence: CASSQPWGQGAHYNSPLHF. The CDR3 nucleotides read TGTGCCAGCAGCCAACCGTGGGGACAGGGGGCTCACTATAATTCACCCCTCCACTTT.

V is TRBV9 and J is TRBJ1-1; D is possibly TRBD1 (6 bases). The CDR3 extends over 15 amino acids. The ends were cut back, 0 bases at V and 3 bases at J, with 12 bases in the middle. Germline CDR1 SGDLS, CDR2 YYNGEE. CDR3 DNA: TGTGCCAGCAGCGTAGGGGGGCGTGGTGACACTGAAGCTTTCTTT. It codes for CASSVGGRGDTEAFF. The full variable domain, in which reference TRBV9 and TRBJ1-1 provide the parts outside the CDR3, is DSGVTQTPKHLITATGQRVTLRCSPRSGDLSVYWYQQSLDQGLQFLIQYYNGEERAKGNILERFSAQQFPDLHSELNLSSLELGDSALYFCASSVGGRGDTEAFFGQGTRLTVV.

The genes are TRBV4-2 and TRBJ1-5; 8 bases line up with TRBD1. There are 13 residues in the CDR3. The germline CDR1 and CDR2 sequences are LGHNA and YNFKEQ. J was trimmed by 5 bases and V by 3 bases; bases with no gene match: 0. CDR3 sequence: CASSQDRDQPQHF. CDR3 DNA sequence: TGTGCCAGCAGCCAGGACAGGGATCAGCCCCAGCATTTT.

This clone was detected only a few times. V and J are TRBV28 and TRBJ1-5; TRBD1 matches at 10 bases. Trimming cost V 7 bases and J 7 bases; bases outside gene matches: 13. Looked up from germline, CDR1 is MDHEN and CDR2 is SYDVKM. This CDR3 contains 16 residues. CDR3 amino acids: CASTNPGTGVWQPQHF. DNA of the CDR3: TGTGCCAGCACCAATCCCGGGACAGGGGTTTGGCAGCCCCAGCATTTT.

V gene TRBV10-1 combines with J gene TRBJ2-1, with D possibly matching TRBD1 (6 bases). Between the trimmed V and J ends, which lost 4 bases and 5 bases, there was a span of 15 bases. The CDR3 sequence is 15 residues long. Germline lookup yields CDR1 WNHNN and CDR2 SYGVQD (reference sequence). In nucleotides, the CDR3 is TGCGCCAGCAGTGGGACAGCGGACGAAGACAATGAGCAGTTCTTC. Encoded protein: CASSGTADEDNEQFF.

The V call is TRBV18, the J call TRBJ1-1; no clear D. Germline assignment: CDR1 KGHSH and CDR2 LQKENI. The CDR3 is 14 amino acids. Trimming stripped 6 bases from V and 1 base from J, with 12 bases between. CDR3 nucleotides: TGTGCCAGCTCCCAAAACTCCAAGAACACTGAAGCTTTCTTT. Its translation is CASSQNSKNTEAFF.

The chain employs TRBV6-4 and TRBJ2-2, with D perhaps matching TRBD2 (6 bases). From germline, CDR1 is MRHNA and CDR2 SNTAGT. V lost 4 bases and J lost 1, with 10 bases in between. This CDR3 has 15 residues. CDR3: CASSVGGENTGELFF. In nucleotides, the CDR3 is TGTGCCAGCAGTGTGGGGGGAGAGAACACCGGGGAGCTGTTTTTT.

In nucleotides, the CDR3 is TGTGCCAGCGACCCCTCGGGCAGGGAGGTTGGCAATCAGCCCCAGCATTTT. Translating it yields CASDPSGREVGNQPQHF. The chain is built from TRBV2 and TRBJ1-5, with a tentative D call TRBD1 (5 bases). Germline-derived CDR1 and CDR2 are SNHLY and FYNNEI. The CDR3 extends over 17 amino acids. V was trimmed by 8 bases and J by 2 bases, leaving 22 bases between them. The full variable domain, completed using reference TRBV2 and TRBJ1-5, is EPEVTQTPSHQVTQMGQEVILRCVPISNHLYFYWYRQILGQKVEFLVSFYNNEISEKSEIFDDQFSVERPDGSNFTLKIRSTKLEDSAMYFCASDPSGREVGNQPQHFGDGTRLSIL.